These T cell receptor beta chains were read from a single sample in a study of blood T cell repertoires in COVID-19. TCRdb's table, derived via immunoSEQ multiplex PCR, lists solely in-frame clones and lacks some. The table has almost 50,000 clones, around 68% seen once. The material sequenced was peripheral blood. The origin of the receptors is a woman in her seventies with acute or convalescent COVID-19. CDR3s include the opening cysteine and the closing phenylalanine or tryptophan. Fields, in order: CDR3 length, V gene, clone size, J gene, D gene, CDR3 DNA, CDR3 protein. The D gene is left open where the match is weak. Size values are once, few and many counts, or a class for expanded clones, and some rows have none.

12	TRBV5-1	once	TRBJ2-3	NA	TGCGCCAGCAGCGTGACAGGAGATACGCAGTATTTT	CASSVTGDTQYF
17	TRBV6-1	NA	TRBJ1-3	NA	TGTGCCAGCAGTGAGCGGTACAGGTTGAGCTCTGGAAACACCATATATTTT	CASSERYRLSSGNTIYF
16	TRBV7-6	NA	TRBJ2-7	NA	TGTGCCAGCAGCTTAAGCGGTGGCCTCTCCTCCTACGAGCAGTACTTC	CASSLSGGLSSYEQYF
16	TRBV5-5	NA	TRBJ1-5	NA	TGTGCCAGCAGCTTATCGGAGGGGCTTGGAAATCAGCCCCAGCATTTT	CASSLSEGLGNQPQHF
16	TRBV12-2	few	TRBJ1-1	NA	TGTGCAAGTCGCTTAGACGGGCAGGGACAGAACACTGAAGCTTTCTTT	CASRLDGQGQNTEAFF
17	TRBV10-3	NA	TRBJ2-2	TRBD2	TGTGCCATCAGTGCGGGACTAGCGGGAGATGGGAGCGGGGAGCTGTTTTTT	CAISAGLAGDGSGELFF
16	TRBV4-1	NA	TRBJ1-1	NA	TGCGCCAGCAGCCAAGATCAGTGGGCCATGAACACTGAAGCTTTCTTT	CASSQDQWAMNTEAFF
14	TRBV6-5	once	TRBJ2-3	NA	TGTGCCAGCAGTAACACAGGGTTACCAGATACGCAGTATTTT	CASSNTGLPDTQYF
15	TRBV11-2	once	TRBJ1-3	NA	TGTGCCAGCAGCTTTACGGTGAGCTCTGGAAACACCATATATTTT	CASSFTVSSGNTIYF
16	TRBV2	NA	TRBJ2-3	TRBD2	TGTGCCAGCAGTGTTACTAGCGGGGGTCGAACAGATACGCAGTATTTT	CASSVTSGGRTDTQYF
13	TRBV5-1	NA	TRBJ2-7	NA	TGCGCCAGCAGCTCTGGTTGGCTTGATGAGCAGTACTTC	CASSSGWLDEQYF
13	TRBV6-6	few	TRBJ2-1	NA	TGTGCCAGCAGAAGGGACCCGCGGGGTGAGCAGTTCTTC	CASRRDPRGEQFF
12	TRBV2	NA	TRBJ1-2	NA	TGTGCCAGCGATGAACAGGGATATGGCTACACCTTC	CASDEQGYGYTF
14	TRBV7-9	NA	TRBJ2-7	NA	TGTGCCAGCAGCTTCCAGGGTGGGACCTACGAGCAGTACTTC	CASSFQGGTYEQYF
13	TRBV19	NA	TRBJ2-2	NA	TGTGCCAGTACCAAAGGGGGTTTCGGGGAGCTGTTTTTT	CASTKGGFGELFF
15	TRBV7-2	few	TRBJ2-7	TRBD2	TGTGCCAGCAGCTCTCGGACTAGCCCCGTGGGGGAGCAGTACTTC	CASSSRTSPVGEQYF
14	TRBV18	once	TRBJ2-7	TRBD1	TGTGCCAGCTCACCTCCCGGACAGGTCTACGAGCAGTACTTC	CASSPPGQVYEQYF
18	TRBV12-5	NA	TRBJ2-6	TRBD1	TGTGCTAGTGGTTTGGTGGACAGGGGGCTCTCTGGGGCCAACGTCCTGACTTTC	CASGLVDRGLSGANVLTF
15	TRBV6-5	NA	TRBJ1-6	TRBD1	TGTGCCAGCGACGAACCGGGACAGAATTTGTCACCCCTCCACTTT	CASDEPGQNLSPLHF
17	TRBV5-1	NA	TRBJ2-1	NA	TGCGCCAGCAGGGTCAATTTAGCGTTGGGCACCTACAATGAGCAGTTCTTC	CASRVNLALGTYNEQFF
14	TRBV28	NA	TRBJ2-7	TRBD2	TGTGCCAGCAGTGCACCGGGAGGGGCCTACGAGCAGTACTTC	CASSAPGGAYEQYF
14	TRBV25-1	many	TRBJ2-7	TRBD2	TGTGCCAGCACTACGACTAGCGGACACTACGAGCAGTACTTC	CASTTTSGHYEQYF
16	TRBV4-3	NA	TRBJ2-1	TRBD1	TGCGCCAGCAGCCAAGAGGAATTACAGGGGGACAATGAGCAGTTCTTC	CASSQEELQGDNEQFF
16	TRBV5-6	NA	TRBJ1-4	NA	TGTGCCAGCAGCTTGGCCGGCAGGGGAGCTGTAGAAAAACTGTTTTTT	CASSLAGRGAVEKLFF
16	TRBV5-6	few	TRBJ2-3	TRBD2	TGTGCCAGCAGCTTTTTGCGGGGGAGTAGCACAGATACGCAGTATTTT	CASSFLRGSSTDTQYF
17	TRBV7-2	NA	TRBJ2-3	TRBD2	TGTGCCAGCAGCTTAGCGCCGGAAACTAGCGGCACAGATACGCAGTATTTT	CASSLAPETSGTDTQYF
14	TRBV5-1	once	TRBJ2-7	TRBD1	TGCGCCAGCAGCTTGGGACAGGGGACGGACGAGCAGTACTTC	CASSLGQGTDEQYF
12	TRBV4-1	many	TRBJ1-2	TRBD1	TGCGCCAGCAGCCAAGTAGGACAGGTCCTAACCTTC	CASSQVGQVLTF
13	TRBV19	once	TRBJ1-6	TRBD1	TGTGCCAGTAGACCGGGACAGGATTCACCCCTCCACTTT	CASRPGQDSPLHF
13	TRBV28	NA	TRBJ2-7	NA	TGTGCCAGCAGTTTGCCAGGGGACCTACGAGCAGTATTC	CASSLPGDLRAVF
14	TRBV7-9	NA	TRBJ1-4	NA	TGTGCCAGCAGTGCAGGGAGGGCTAATGAAAAACTGTTTTTT	CASSAGRANEKLFF
16	TRBV3-1/TRBV3-2	many	TRBJ2-7	TRBD2	TGTGCCAGCAGCGCTAGCGGGGGCTATAGCTCCTACGAGCAGTACTTC	CASSASGGYSSYEQYF
13	TRBV20-1	NA	TRBJ2-2	NA	TGCAGTGCTAGTAGGGGGATTGCCGGGGAGCTGTTTTTT	CSASRGIAGELFF
15	TRBV4-3	NA	TRBJ2-7	TRBD2	TGCGCCAGCAGCCAAGAACTAGCGTTCTCCTACGAGCAGTACTTC	CASSQELAFSYEQYF
17	TRBV6-6	NA	TRBJ1-5	TRBD1	TGTGCCAGCAGTCCCATTCCGGGGACAGGGATAGATCAGCCCCAGCATTTT	CASSPIPGTGIDQPQHF
12	TRBV19	NA	TRBJ2-1	NA	TGTGCCAGTTCCCGAGGAGAGAATGAGCAGTTCTTC	CASSRGENEQFF
15	TRBV5-1	NA	TRBJ2-7	NA	TGCGCCAGCAGCTGGGCGGGAATCACCTCCGACGAGCAGTACTTC	CASSWAGITSDEQYF
18	TRBV9	NA	TRBJ2-2	TRBD2	TGTGCCAGCAGCCCCGACCCTAGCGGGACTGCGAACACCGGGGAGCTGTTTTTT	CASSPDPSGTANTGELFF
18	TRBV27	NA	TRBJ1-1	TRBD1	TGTGCCCTCACAGGAGGGACAGGGGGGAGAGGTATGAACACTGAAGCTTTCTTT	CALTGGTGGRGMNTEAFF
16	TRBV19	NA	TRBJ1-1	NA	TGTGCCAGTAGTATGTTACAGGGCAGGGAGCCTCTGAGGGTTTTCTTT	CASSMLQGREPLRVFF
15	TRBV10-3	few	TRBJ2-1	TRBD2	TGTGCCATCAGTGAGAAGAGCGGGACCTACAATGAGCAGTTCTTC	CAISEKSGTYNEQFF
14	TRBV18	once	TRBJ1-2	NA	TGTGCCAGCTCACCACGGTCGGAGACCTATGGCTACACCTTC	CASSPRSETYGYTF
12	TRBV7-9	NA	TRBJ2-5	NA	TGTGCCAGCAACACCCTCGAAGAGACCCAGTACTTC	CASNTLEETQYF
18	TRBV19	NA	TRBJ2-1	NA	TGTGCCAGTACCGCACAGTATAGTGGGGGGAGCGGGTACAATGAGCAGTTCTTC	CASTAQYSGGSGYNEQFF
14	TRBV3-1/TRBV3-2	NA	TRBJ2-7	NA	TGTGCCAGCAGCCAAGAACTCATCTCCTACGAGCAGTACTTC	CASSQELISYEQYF
14	TRBV28	NA	TRBJ2-7	TRBD1	TGTGCCAGCAGTTCCCCGACAGGGTTTTACGAGCAGTACTTC	CASSSPTGFYEQYF
13	TRBV19	NA	TRBJ2-3	TRBD2	TGTGCCAGTAGTCCCGGGGGGAGAGATACGCAGTATTTT	CASSPGGRDTQYF
14	TRBV5-1	once	TRBJ2-5	TRBD2	TGCGCCAGCAGCCCCGGGACTAGCTTTGAGACCCAGTACTTC	CASSPGTSFETQYF
17	TRBV28	NA	TRBJ1-5	NA	TGTGCCAGCAGTCTCCCCCGACGTTATGGAGGCAATCAGCCCCAGCATTTT	CASSLPRRYGGNQPQHF
15	TRBV11-2	once	TRBJ1-1	TRBD1	TGTGCCAGCAGTCGAACAGGGGGTTCCAACACTGAAGCTTTCTTT	CASSRTGGSNTEAFF
14	TRBV7-9	once	TRBJ1-6	TRBD1	TGTGCCAGCAGCCGGGACAGATATAATTCACCCCTCCACTTT	CASSRDRYNSPLHF
13	TRBV6-1	NA	TRBJ1-1	NA	TGTGCCAGCAGTGAGAGGGAGAACACTGAAGCTTTCTTT	CASSERENTEAFF
15	TRBV27	NA	TRBJ2-7	NA	TGTGCCAGCAGTTTATCGCCGACAGGAACGGACGAGCAGTACTTC	CASSLSPTGTDEQYF
14	TRBV19	few	TRBJ1-5	NA	TGTGCAGCTGGGGGAGGCTTGTATATCCAGCCCCAGCATTTT	CAAGGGLYIQPQHF
13	TRBV12-3/TRBV12-4	few	TRBJ1-2	NA	TGTGCCAGCAGATTGGGTAGGGAGGGTAGGACATTCTTC	CASRLGREGRTFF
22	TRBV5-1	NA	TRBJ2-1	TRBD2	TGCGCCAGCAGCCCACGGGGGTTGCGGGGACTAGCGGGAGGGATCTCCTACAATGAGCAGTTCTTC	CASSPRGLRGLAGGISYNEQFF
15	TRBV5-5	few	TRBJ1-2	TRBD1	TGTGCCAGCAGCTGGGGGACAGGGGAAGGCTATGGCTACACCTTC	CASSWGTGEGYGYTF